This is a list of T cell receptor beta chains from one sample in a study of T cell responses to AZD1222 COVID-19 vaccine. Measured with immunoSEQ multiplex PCR; TCRdb has only the in-frame clones, and not every one. In the table there are about 150,000 clones, 92% of which are singletons. Sequencing was performed on peripheral blood, taken 28 days after the second AZD1222 dose. Source of these receptors: an adult who received the AZD1222 COVID-19 vaccine. CDR3s include the opening cysteine and the closing phenylalanine or tryptophan. The D gene is left open where the match is weak. Some rows mark clone size as missing; the rest say once, few, many or name a class of expanded clone.

CASSSLSTEAFF	TGTGCCAGCAGCTCCCTTTCCACTGAAGCTTTCTTT	.	.	TRBV7-9	TRBJ1-1
CASSPQNGKWPGAYNEQFF	TGTGCCAGCAGCCCTCAAAACGGGAAGTGGCCTGGGGCCTACAATGAGCAGTTCTTC	.	.	TRBV7-9	TRBJ2-1
CASLRRGGNTEAFF	TGTGCCAGCCTCCGACGTGGGGGGAACACTGAAGCTTTCTTT	.	.	TRBV3-1/TRBV3-2	TRBJ1-1
CASKFKSDGYTF	TGTGCCAGCAAGTTTAAGTCGGATGGCTACACCTTC	.	.	TRBV28	TRBJ1-2
CASSAQWGSSYEQYF	TGTGCCAGCAGCGCCCAATGGGGGAGTTCGTACGAGCAGTACTTC	.	.	TRBV9	TRBJ2-7
CASSESGGPRDSPLHF	TGTGCCAGCAGTGAATCCGGGGGTCCCCGGGATTCACCCCTCCACTTT	.	.	TRBV25-1	TRBJ1-6
CASSLSEVGQSQYF	TGTGCCAGCAGCTTGAGCGAGGTTGGGCAGTCTCAGTACTTC	.	.	TRBV7-9	TRBJ2-5
CASSPPPGQGGDTQYF	TGTGCCAGCTCACCACCTCCTGGGCAGGGGGGAGATACGCAGTATTTT	.	.	TRBV18	TRBJ2-3
CASSLERPPSGGYTF	TGTGCCAGCAGCTTGGAGCGACCGCCCTCAGGGGGCTACACCTTC	.	.	TRBV5-6	TRBJ1-2
CASSLQAGETQYF	TGTGCCAGCAGCTTACAGGCAGGGGAGACCCAGTACTTC	.	.	TRBV7-9	TRBJ2-5
CASSRDRGRNEQYF	TGTGCCAGCAGTCGGGACAGGGGAAGGAACGAGCAGTACTTC	TRBD1	.	TRBV27	TRBJ2-7
CASSSATDQFF	TGCGCCAGCAGCTCTGCGACAGACCAGTTCTTC	.	.	TRBV5-1	TRBJ2-1
CASSGGQGIGYTF	TGTGCCAGCAGCGGGGGACAGGGAATTGGCTACACCTTC	TRBD1	.	TRBV9	TRBJ1-2
CASSEAGSGNTIYF	TGTGCCAGCAGTGAAGCGGGCTCTGGAAACACCATATATTTT	.	.	TRBV2	TRBJ1-3
CASSLFQGASYGYTF	TGCGCCAGCAGCTTGTTTCAGGGGGCCAGCTATGGCTACACCTTC	TRBD1	.	TRBV5-1	TRBJ1-2
CASSLVGGGTGELFF	TGTGCCAGCAGTTTGGTGGGAGGCGGGACCGGGGAGCTGTTTTTT	.	once	TRBV28	TRBJ2-2
CAIRKGPVAYEQYF	TGTGCCATCAGGAAGGGACCGGTGGCCTACGAGCAGTACTTC	.	.	TRBV10-3	TRBJ2-7